This TCR beta chain was identified during a study of early T cells in non-severe SARS-CoV-2 infection. Looking at the study overall: Chains were unpaired, as sequencing was done on bulk RNA from unsorted whole blood. Study-wide results and limits: VDJdb matching skewed toward anti-spike CD8 responses, missing private and CD4 specificities.

This clonotype has just a few counts. The antigen remains undetermined. CDR3 length: 12 residues. Between the trimmed V and J ends, which lost 1 base and 2 bases, there was a span of 2 bases. The germline V gene encodes CDR1 MDHEN and CDR2 SYDVKM. Individual cDNA molecules were tagged with unique molecular identifiers. Each CDR3 protein gets one entry after TCRdb re-called the 5' RACE reads with MiXCR. Of more than 60,000 distinct CDR3 sequences listed, about 12% were seen once; the top ten hold roughly 6%. The J gene is TRBJ1-2, the V gene TRBV28; no clear D. The sequence was obtained from an adult who was a healthcare worker with PCR-confirmed SARS-CoV-2 infection or an uninfected control (not recorded which). The source material was whole blood. DNA of the CDR3: TGTGCCAGCAGTTTATCGAACTATGGCTACACCTTC. This codes for CASSLSNYGYTF.